Shown below are 20 T cell receptor beta chains from a single sample sequenced in a study of cytomegalovirus exposure and HLA in healthy donors. Both 60 Vbeta primers and 13 Jbeta primers went into the PCR. Sequencing used immunoSEQ multiplex PCR; TCRdb keeps in-frame clones, though not all of them. This sample has about 120,000 clones, with roughly 80% found just once. Sequenced material: PBMCs. Source of these receptors: a man aged 55 to 70 in good health and CMV-seropositive.

This chain links TRBV9 with TRBJ1-6; 8 bases line up with TRBD1. With V trimmed by 8 bases and J by 7 bases, 8 bases remained unmatched. The germline gives CDR1 SGDLS, CDR2 YYNGEE. The CDR3 is 14 residues long. The CDR3: CASGRGQANSPLHF. CDR3 DNA sequence: TGTGCCAGTGGAAGGGGACAGGCCAATTCACCCCTCCACTTT.

This clone has only a few counts. The chain recombines TRBV2 with TRBJ1-2; the match to TRBD1 covers 8 bases. The germline gives CDR1 SNHLY, CDR2 FYNNEI. The junction had 2 bases not matched to a gene; V was cut back by 3 bases and J by 8 bases. This CDR3 has 12 residues. CDR3 bases: TGTGCCAGCAGTGACAGGGGGCGAGGCTACACCTTC. This gives the protein CASSDRGRGYTF.

The chain couples TRBV4-2 to TRBJ2-2, with a tentative D call TRBD1 (5 bases). The germline V gene has CDR1 LGHNA and CDR2 YNFKEQ. The CDR3 loop spans 16 amino acids. Trimming pared 4 bases from V and 6 bases from J, leaving 18 bases between. The CDR3 region is CASSPLGQGSAGELFF. The CDR3 region has the DNA TGTGCCAGCAGCCCCTTAGGACAAGGGTCAGCCGGGGAGCTGTTTTTT.

In its sample, this clone was seen a few times. The rearrangement uses TRBV6-5 and TRBJ1-5, with D possibly matching TRBD1 (6 bases). From germline, CDR1 is MNHEY and CDR2 SVGAGI. CDR3 length: 13 residues. V was clipped by 6 bases and J by 3 bases, with 9 bases between them. CDR3 DNA: TGTGCCAGCAGGCGACAGGTCAATCAGCCCCAGCATTTT. Amino acids: CASRRQVNQPQHF.

The chain uses TRBV19 and TRBJ1-2, with 7 bases fitting TRBD1. This CDR3 region has 14 residues. V lost 5 bases and J lost 4; bases outside the gene matches: 7. Germline CDR1 and CDR2: LNHDA and SQIVND (reference sequence). The chain's CDR3 is CASSEDRVGYGYTF. For the CDR3, the DNA is TGTGCCAGTAGTGAAGACAGGGTGGGCTATGGCTACACCTTC.

The chain combines TRBV6-1 with TRBJ2-1; D is possibly TRBD1 (5 bases). Trimming removed 2 bases from V and 10 bases from J, with 15 bases in between. Germline CDR1 and CDR2: MNHNS and SASEGT. This CDR3 has 14 residues. CDR3 protein: CASSELWGLQEQFF. CDR3 coding DNA: TGTGCCAGCAGTGAATTGTGGGGCCTGCAGGAGCAGTTCTTC.

The chain employs TRBV15 and TRBJ2-7, with TRBD1 matching over 7 bases. The V gene end was trimmed by 3 bases and the J gene end by 2 bases; junction bases not matched to a gene: 4. The CDR3 loop spans 14 amino acids. Germline CDR1 and CDR2: LNHNV and YYDKDF (reference sequence). CDR3: CATSSPQGAYEQYF. The DNA of the CDR3 is TGTGCCACCAGCAGCCCCCAGGGGGCCTACGAGCAGTACTTC.

The chain combines TRBV11-2 with TRBJ2-5, with 8 bases aligning to TRBD1. After removal of 5 bases from V and 4 bases from J, the junction contained 9 bases not matched to a gene. The CDR3 totals 15 residues. The germline V gene encodes CDR1 SGHAT and CDR2 FQNNGV. CDR3 sequence reads: CASSEGQVRGETQYF. CDR3 DNA: TGTGCCAGCAGCGAGGGACAGGTTAGAGGAGAGACCCAGTACTTC. The full variable domain, rest sourced from reference TRBV11-2 and TRBJ2-5, is EAGVAQSPRYKIIEKRQSVAFWCNPISGHATLYWYQQILGQGPKLLIQFQNNGVVDDSQLPKDRFSAERLKGVDSTLKIQPAKLEDSAVYLCASSEGQVRGETQYFGPGTRLLVL.

V usage is TRBV7-8 and J usage is TRBJ2-7; a possible D gene is TRBD1 (6 bases). The length of the CDR3 is 14 residues. Germline-derived CDR1 and CDR2 are SGHVS and FQNEAQ. V was shortened by 1 base and J by 3 bases, with 10 bases between the two germline ends. As DNA, the CDR3 is TGTGCCAGCAGCTTAGGGACAGCCAACTACGAGCAGTACTTC. Translating gives CASSLGTANYEQYF.

This clone was seen once. As DNA, the CDR3 is TGTGCCAGCAGCGAGGGCGGGAGGGGAACAACCAATGAGCAGTTCTTC. Translating gives CASSEGGRGTTNEQFF. The chain recombines TRBV9 with TRBJ2-1; TRBD2 matches 9 bases. The CDR3 runs 16 residues. The germline CDR1 and CDR2 sequences are SGDLS and YYNGEE. V was pared by 3 bases and J by 6 bases, with 10 bases of the junction left unmatched.

The genes are TRBV21-1 and TRBJ2-2; TRBD1 is the table's D call, not checked against the DNA. TRBV21-1 is a pseudogene. There are 16 residues in the CDR3. The CDR3 here is CASSMVVGAHTGELFF. In DNA, the CDR3 is TGTGCCAGCAGCATGGTTGTAGGGGCTCACACCGGGGAGCTGTTTTTT.

The rearrangement links TRBV5-1 to TRBJ2-7; perhaps TRBD2 as D (5 bases). The ends were cut back, 1 base at V and 2 bases at J, with 10 bases in the middle. The CDR3 runs 14 residues. The V gene's germline CDR1 is SGHRS and CDR2 YFSETQ. The DNA of the CDR3 is TGCGCCAGCAGCTTGTCAGCGGCTACCTACGAGCAGTACTTC. It translates to CASSLSAATYEQYF.

The chain carries TRBV28 and TRBJ1-4; no definite D call. The CDR3 totals 14 residues. V was cut by 2 bases and J by 8 bases, with 12 bases left in between. Germline assignment: CDR1 MDHEN and CDR2 SYDVKM. The chain's CDR3 is CASSLTSNEEKLFF. For the CDR3, the DNA is TGTGCCAGCAGTTTAACGAGTAATGAGGAAAAACTGTTTTTT.

The chain joins TRBV9 to TRBJ2-2, with TRBD2 matching 11 bases. Per the germline V gene, CDR1 is SGDLS and CDR2 is YYNGEE. The CDR3 has 15 residues. The V gene end was trimmed by 3 bases and the J gene end by 8 bases; junction bases not matched to a gene: 6. The CDR3 DNA is TGTGCCAGCAGCGCCCTACTAGCGGGAGAGGGGGAGCTGTTTTTT. Translation: CASSALLAGEGELFF.

The rearrangement links TRBV7-6 to TRBJ1-5, with D perhaps TRBD1 (6 bases). This CDR3 is built from 15 residues. The germline gives CDR1 SGHVS, CDR2 FNYEAQ. The V end lost 5 bases, the J end lost 0 bases, and 11 bases lay between the germline ends. CDR3 bases: TGTGCCAGCAGCCGCTCGACAGGTAGCAATCAGCCCCAGCATTTT. Protein product: CASSRSTGSNQPQHF.

The chain uses TRBV5-1 and TRBJ1-1; 7 bases map to TRBD1. Germline V gene lookup returns CDR1 SGHRS and CDR2 YFSETQ. V shed 4 bases, J shed 5 bases, and the junction held 5 bases outside the gene matches. This CDR3 comprises 13 residues. The CDR3 sequence: CASSQGGRTEAFF. The CDR3 DNA follows: TGCGCCAGCAGCCAGGGGGGAAGGACTGAAGCTTTCTTT.

V usage is TRBV5-1 and J usage is TRBJ2-1, with TRBD2 matching 12 bases. V lost 4 bases to trimming and J lost 2 bases; unmatched junction nucleotides: 4. From germline, CDR1 is SGHRS and CDR2 YFSETQ. This CDR3 region has 16 residues. CDR3 in amino acids: CASSASGGAAYNEQFF. The CDR3, as DNA: TGCGCCAGCAGCGCTAGCGGGGGGGCCGCCTACAATGAGCAGTTCTTC. Filled out from reference TRBV5-1 and TRBJ2-1, the complete variable domain reads KAGVTQTPRYLIKTRGQQVTLSCSPISGHRSVSWYQQTPGQGLQFLFEYFSETQRNKGNFPGRFSGRQFSNSRSEMNVSTLELGDSALYLCASSASGGAAYNEQFFGPGTRLTVL.

With respect to this clone: This specimen includes other DNA sequences encoding the same CDR3. This chain uses TRBV5-1 with TRBJ1-1, with TRBD1 as a possible D gene (6 bases). This CDR3 has 14 residues. Germline CDR1 SGHRS, CDR2 YFSETQ. V gave up 1 base and J gave up 1 base, with 8 bases separating them. The DNA of the CDR3 is TGCGCCAGCAGCTTGCAGGGGTCGAACACTGAAGCTTTCTTT. Translating gives CASSLQGSNTEAFF. Based on the CDR3 plus reference TRBV5-1 and TRBJ1-1, the full variable domain is KAGVTQTPRYLIKTRGQQVTLSCSPISGHRSVSWYQQTPGQGLQFLFEYFSETQRNKGNFPGRFSGRQFSNSRSEMNVSTLELGDSALYLCASSLQGSNTEAFFGQGTRLTVV.

This clone came up once. The chain combines TRBV5-5 with TRBJ2-7, with 7 nucleotides matching TRBD2. Germline CDR1 SGHKS, CDR2 YYEKEE (reference sequence). This CDR3 region has 14 residues. V lost 7 bases, J lost 2 bases, and 9 bases stayed unmatched. The CDR3 nucleotides are TGTGCCAGCGGGGATAGCGGGTGGGCCTACGAGCAGTACTTC. Translation gives CASGDSGWAYEQYF.

This clone was detected a few times. The rearrangement joins TRBV10-3 to TRBJ1-1; the D is unclear. CDR3 length: 13 residues. Germline-derived CDR1 and CDR2 are ENHRY and SYGVKD. Between the trimmed V and J ends, which lost 5 bases and 4 bases, there was a span of 11 bases. The CDR3 protein is CAISPVAGTEAFF. In DNA, the CDR3 is TGTGCCATCAGTCCGGTCGCTGGCACTGAAGCTTTCTTT.